This T cell receptor (beta chain) was captured by sequencing in a study of T cell responses to AZD1222 COVID-19 vaccine. Sequenced by immunoSEQ multiplex PCR; TCRdb stores in-frame clones only, minus some. The data hold about 150,000 clones, with 75% to 95% observed a single time. This clone appeared a few times. Its target is unknown. General observations from the study: Elevations in Spike-specific TCR breadth and depth followed administration of two AZD1222 doses.

The germline V gene encodes CDR1 SQVTM and CDR2 ANQGSEA. The CDR3 extends over 13 amino acids. V lost 6 bases to trimming and J lost 4 bases, with 15 bases between them. Sample: peripheral blood, taken 28 days after the second AZD1222 dose. This chain links TRBV29-1 with TRBJ1-1; a weak D match, TRBD1 (6 bases). The TCR was taken from an adult who received the AZD1222 COVID-19 vaccine. The CDR3: CSVRGGEGTEAFF. The CDR3 DNA reads TGCAGCGTCCGGGGGGGCGAGGGCACTGAAGCTTTCTTT.